These 3 T cell receptor beta chains came from one sample sequenced in a study of T-cell memory formation after mild COVID-19. TCRdb ran MiXCR on the 5' RACE reads and lists one entry per CDR3 protein. The table has 500,000 to 650,000 distinct CDR3 sequences, about 22% seen once. Material: PBMCs or a T cell subset sorted from them (not recorded which). The receptors were gathered from an adult woman who had mild COVID-19 (a few samples of this study predate the infection). Cell type and time point are not known.

The gene calls are TRBV10-3 and TRBJ1-1; D is unresolved. Trimming removed 5 bases from V and 1 base from J, with 17 bases in between. CDR3 length equals 16 residues. CDR1 and CDR2 (germline): ENHRY, SYGVKD. The CDR3 is CAISSLDQGGNTEAFF. The CDR3 nucleotides are TGTGCCATCAGTTCCCTTGACCAAGGAGGGAACACTGAAGCTTTCTTT.

In this sample, this clonotype turned up a few times. This chain uses TRBV4-3 with TRBJ1-4, with a possible D match to TRBD1 (5 bases). The CDR3 sequence is 16 residues long. The germline CDR1 and CDR2 sequences are LGHNA and YSLEER. The germline V and J ends were trimmed by 1 base and 2 bases, with 11 bases remaining between them. CDR3 sequence reads: CASSQVGGTTNEKLFF. In DNA, the CDR3 is TGCGCCAGCAGCCAAGTTGGAGGGACCACTAATGAAAAACTGTTTTTT.

This clonotype was counted only a few times. The chain uses TRBV5-1 and TRBJ2-5; 8 bases fit TRBD2. CDR3 length: 14 amino acids. Trimming cost V 4 bases and J 5 bases; bases outside gene matches: 7. CDR1 and CDR2 (germline): SGHRS, YFSETQ. The CDR3 nucleotides are TGCGCCAGCAGCGACGCGGGGGGATGGGAGACCCAGTACTTC. Translation gives CASSDAGGWETQYF. Drawing the rest from reference TRBV5-1 and TRBJ2-5, the complete variable domain is KAGVTQTPRYLIKTRGQQVTLSCSPISGHRSVSWYQQTPGQGLQFLFEYFSETQRNKGNFPGRFSGRQFSNSRSEMNVSTLELGDSALYLCASSDAGGWETQYFGPGTRLLVL.